This T cell receptor beta chain was captured in a study of blood T cell repertoires in COVID-19 (dated by TCRdb to 2020 to 2022). Looking at the study overall: The collaborator samples originated in the United States, Italy and Spain and spanned the acute and convalescent phases of COVID-19. The material from the prospective study consisted of cDNA or gDNA derived from T cells, B-cell-depleted T cells, or PBMCs. Deeply sampled blood TCRbeta repertoires from subjects exposed to, actively infected with, or recovered from COVID-19 were included in the dataset. A freely available public database, intended as a resource for researchers studying the immune response to SARS-CoV-2, is where the repertoires were released. The samples were drawn from two sources: the first 160 participants of the ongoing ImmuneRACE study, and 1,000 to 1,500 subjects contributed by 6 global collaborators. Sample metadata almost always included a de-identified subject ID, COVID-19 status, age in years and sex. HLA class I and class II types, where available, came from metadata supplied by the sample provider rather than from assay-based typing.

Overall study results and their limits: How much clinical and demographic metadata was included differed by source and by participant, and the metadata was provided uncurated.

This clone has a handful of counts. The antigen it binds to is not known. Within one base of it there is no much larger clone, and no base qualities were kept. The collaborating institutions used their own protocols to collect whole blood in K2EDTA tubes. For TCRbeta analysis, collaborators shipped samples in one of three forms: frozen whole blood, isolated PBMCs, or DNA extracted from either of those sample types. The immunoSEQ Assay, a bias-controlled multiplex PCR, was used to amplify TCRbeta CDR3 regions from genomic DNA. For the original study's pipeline: The number of nucleated cells in each sample was estimated by amplification of reference gene primers within the assay. Sequence reads were collapsed and filtered to measure the absolute abundance of every unique TCRbeta CDR3 rearrangement. Productive Simpson clonality was computed per sample as the square root of Simpson's diversity index over productive rearrangements. Imported from immuneACCESS, the table was reduced by TCRdb to in-frame sequences with V and J called. These copies leave out some clones; in studies compared against another copy, an unresolved V gene accounts for under half, and the cause of the remainder is not known. From that table come the V and J calls and clone size; the DNA was used to work out D and trimming. Counted in this sample were some 200,000 clones; about 90% of them appeared once. Approximately 1.2% of the sample rests with the top ten.

The V end gives up 4 bases and the J end 6 bases, leaving 2 bases in the junction not matched to a gene. The CDR3 numbers 12 residues from cysteine through phenylalanine. The entry retains the CDR3 DNA only, 36 bases that are in frame from base 1. The germline V gene (reference sequence) yields LGHDT for CDR1 and YNNKEL for CDR2. Sequenced: peripheral blood. The rearrangement combines TRBV3-1 (or the pseudogene TRBV3-2) with TRBJ1-1, with 7 central nucleotides matching TRBD1. This clonotype was sampled from a man aged 30 to 45 with acute or convalescent COVID-19. The DNA sequence is given as TGTGCCAGCAGCCCCGGGACAGCTGAAGCTTTCTTT. Translated, this is CASSPGTAEAFF.